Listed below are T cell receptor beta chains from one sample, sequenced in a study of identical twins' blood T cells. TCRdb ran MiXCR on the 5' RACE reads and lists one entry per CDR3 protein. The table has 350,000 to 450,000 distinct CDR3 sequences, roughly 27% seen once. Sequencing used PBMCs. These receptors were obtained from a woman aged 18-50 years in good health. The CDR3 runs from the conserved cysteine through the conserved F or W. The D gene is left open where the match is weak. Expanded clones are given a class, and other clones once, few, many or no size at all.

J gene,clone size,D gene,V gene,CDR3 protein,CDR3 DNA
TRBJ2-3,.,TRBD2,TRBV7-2,CASSQLADTDTQYF,TGTGCCAGCAGCCAACTAGCGGACACAGATACGCAGTATTTT
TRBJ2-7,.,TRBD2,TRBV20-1,CSAYGLAGSYEQYF,TGCAGTGCTTATGGACTAGCGGGATCCTACGAGCAGTACTTC
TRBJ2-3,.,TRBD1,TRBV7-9,CASSSTHTRDRESDTQYF,TGTGCCAGCAGCTCTACCCACACCCGGGACAGGGAATCAGATACGCAGTATTTT
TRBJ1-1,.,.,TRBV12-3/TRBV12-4,CASSFRQLNTEAFF,TGTGCCAGCAGTTTTAGACAGTTGAACACTGAAGCTTTCTTT
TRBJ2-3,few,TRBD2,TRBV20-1,CSAREGTSGRADTQYF,TGCAGTGCTAGAGAAGGGACTAGCGGGAGAGCAGATACGCAGTATTTT
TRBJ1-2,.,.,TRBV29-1,CSALTGSGEGYTF,TGCAGCGCTCTCACAGGGTCGGGAGAAGGCTACACCTTC
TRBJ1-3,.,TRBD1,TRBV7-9,CASSQKGASNGNTIYF,TGTGCCAGCAGCCAGAAGGGGGCTTCCAATGGAAACACCATATATTTT
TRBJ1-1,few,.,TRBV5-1,CASSLIGPANTEAFF,TGCGCCAGCAGCTTGATAGGTCCGGCGAACACTGAAGCTTTCTTT
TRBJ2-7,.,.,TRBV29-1,CSVGFDRMYEQYF,TGCAGCGTTGGATTCGACAGGATGTACGAGCAGTACTTC
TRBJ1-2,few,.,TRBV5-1,CASREQLPGYGYTF,TGCGCCAGCAGAGAACAGCTCCCGGGGTATGGCTACACCTTC
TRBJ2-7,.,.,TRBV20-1,CSVDATGSYEQYF,TGCAGTGTCGACGCGACCGGTTCCTACGAGCAGTACTTC
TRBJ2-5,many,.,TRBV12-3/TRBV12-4,CASSLDSQETQYF,TGTGCCAGCAGTTTAGACAGCCAAGAGACCCAGTACTTC
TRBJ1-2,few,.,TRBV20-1,CSARDTTREGYTF,TGCAGTGCTAGAGATACTACCAGGGAAGGCTACACCTTC
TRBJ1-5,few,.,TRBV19,CASSQSAGLLQPQHF,TGTGCCAGTAGCCAATCAGCAGGTCTACTACAGCCCCAGCATTTT
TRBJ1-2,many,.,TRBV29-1,CSGETGSDGYTF,TGCAGCGGCGAAACAGGGTCCGATGGCTACACCTTC
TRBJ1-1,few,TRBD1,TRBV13,CASSPGTVAFF,TGTGCCAGCAGCCCCGGGACAGTCGCTTTCTTT
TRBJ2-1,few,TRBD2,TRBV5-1,CASSLSGTSVSNEQFF,TGCGCCAGCAGCTTGTCCGGGACTAGCGTGTCAAATGAGCAGTTCTTC
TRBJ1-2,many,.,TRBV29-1,CSVGNRLAGYTF,TGCAGCGTTGGGAACAGGTTGGCGGGCTACACCTTC
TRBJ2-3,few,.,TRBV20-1,CSAPTSGTTDTQYF,TGCAGTGCTCCCACCTCGGGGACCACAGATACGCAGTATTTT
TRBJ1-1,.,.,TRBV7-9,CATTGGRAEAFF,TGTGCCACCACGGGAGGGAGGGCTGAAGCTTTCTTT
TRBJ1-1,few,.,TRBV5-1,CASSLANRVATEAFF,TGCGCCAGCAGCTTGGCGAACAGGGTCGCCACTGAAGCTTTCTTT
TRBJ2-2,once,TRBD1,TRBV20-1,CSARKTGGSGELFF,TGCAGTGCTAGAAAGACAGGGGGTTCCGGGGAGCTGTTTTTT
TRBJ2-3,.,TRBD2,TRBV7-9,CASSPRLAGGQSGTDTQYF,TGTGCCAGCAGCCCTCGACTAGCGGGAGGTCAATCGGGCACAGATACGCAGTATTTT
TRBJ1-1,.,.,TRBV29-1,CSVSLYTEAFF,TGCAGCGTTTCCCTCTACACTGAAGCTTTCTTT
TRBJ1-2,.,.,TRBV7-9,CASGSDVYGYTF,TGTGCCTCAGGCAGCGACGTTTATGGCTACACCTTC
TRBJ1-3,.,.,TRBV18,CASSPPLSSGNTVYF,TGTGCCAGCTCACCACCACTGTCCTCGGGTAACACCGTATATTTT
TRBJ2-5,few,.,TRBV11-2,CASSLVGEETQYF,TGTGCCAGCAGCTTAGTAGGGGAGGAGACCCAGTACTTC
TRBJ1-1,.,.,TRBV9,CASSVVPGAREAFF,TGTGCCAGCAGCGTAGTTCCGGGCGCAAGAGAAGCTTTCTTT
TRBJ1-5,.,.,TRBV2,CASSEQGLLSYVPQHF,TGTGCCAGCAGTGAACAGGGATTATTGTCTTATGTGCCCCAGCATTTT
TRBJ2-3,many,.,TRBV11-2,CASSSGLTLYGTDTQYF,TGTGCCAGCAGCTCCGGACTCACCCTCTATGGCACAGATACGCAGTATTTT
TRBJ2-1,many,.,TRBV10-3,CAISVFDEQFF,TGTGCCATCAGTGTATTCGATGAGCAGTTCTTC
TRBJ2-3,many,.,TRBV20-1,CSARPSYTQYF,TGCAGTGCTAGACCCTCTTATACGCAGTATTTT
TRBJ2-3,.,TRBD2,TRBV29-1,CSVDSSGGPTDTQYF,TGCAGCGTTGACTCTTCGGGGGGTCCCACAGATACGCAGTATTTT
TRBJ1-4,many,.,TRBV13,CASSLAGKEKLFF,TGTGCCAGCAGCTTAGCGGGAAAAGAAAAACTGTTTTTT
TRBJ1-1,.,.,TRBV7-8,CASVASRANTEAFF,TGTGCCAGCGTCGCTTCAAGAGCGAACACTGAAGCTTTCTTT
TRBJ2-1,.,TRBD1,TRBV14,CASSPRDSEILRAYNEQFF,TGTGCCAGCAGCCCCAGGGACAGTGAGATTCTAAGAGCATACAATGAGCAGTTCTTC
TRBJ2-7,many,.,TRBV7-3,CASSLGGTGSYEQYF,TGTGCCAGCAGCTTAGGAGGGACGGGCTCCTACGAGCAGTACTTC
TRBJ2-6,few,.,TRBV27,CASSSGVTLSGANVLTF,TGTGCCAGCAGCTCAGGGGTTACCCTCTCTGGGGCCAACGTCCTGACTTTC
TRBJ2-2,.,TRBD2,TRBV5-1,CASSPQPSGDTGELFF,TGCGCCAGCAGCCCCCAACCTAGCGGAGACACCGGGGAGCTGTTTTTT
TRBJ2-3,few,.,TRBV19,CASSSRQADTQYF,TGTGCCAGTAGTTCGCGACAGGCAGATACGCAGTATTTT